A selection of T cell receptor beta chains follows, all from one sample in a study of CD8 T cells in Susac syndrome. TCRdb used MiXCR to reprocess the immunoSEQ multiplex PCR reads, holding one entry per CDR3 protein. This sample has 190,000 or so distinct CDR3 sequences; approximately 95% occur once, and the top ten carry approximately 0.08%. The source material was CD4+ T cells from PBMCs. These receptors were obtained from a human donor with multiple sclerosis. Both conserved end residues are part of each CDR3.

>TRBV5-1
CASSLEIGNYGYTF
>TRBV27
CASSTTRQISNYGYTF
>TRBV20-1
CSARSRTLEQFF
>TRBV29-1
CSVEGDGTDTQYF
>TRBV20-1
CSAIRPGLAGVTDTQYF
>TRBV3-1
CASQGSNQPQHF
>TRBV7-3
CASSPSGPETQYF
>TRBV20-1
CSAREDSGGAETQYF
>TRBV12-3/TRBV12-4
CASSFGSGQTDTQYF
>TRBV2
CASRKLAGGTDTQYF
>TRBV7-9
CASSSPSGGLTGELFF
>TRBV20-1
CSAAGGTDKNIQYF
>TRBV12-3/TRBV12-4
CASSSLSTEAFF
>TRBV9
CASSPSRGERYGYTF
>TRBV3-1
CASSQELAGGRTDTQYF
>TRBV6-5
CASSRQGGSNQPQHF
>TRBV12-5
CASGLVQAANF
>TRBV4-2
CASSPTGTSGEVGELFF
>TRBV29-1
CSVRGSGTGELFF
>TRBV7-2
CATTHRGPDEQFF
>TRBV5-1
CASSLADGRNTEAFF
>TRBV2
CASSSLAGGPLGTDTQYF
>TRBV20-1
CSAAPRDRLRPGELFF
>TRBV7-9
CASSLEGTPSYNSPLHF
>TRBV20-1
CSAFKRVNTEAFF
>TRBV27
CASSSDRGISSPLHF
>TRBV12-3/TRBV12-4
CASHMSGTEEAFF
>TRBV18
CASSLGSSENTEAFF
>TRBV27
CASSLDGGGAYEQYF
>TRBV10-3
CATGTENTEAFF
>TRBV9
CASSVWGIGNNEQFF
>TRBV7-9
CATPGWTYNEQFF